This T cell receptor beta chain originates from a study of blood T cell repertoires in COVID-19. The CDR3 is made up of 15 amino acids. Germline CDR1 MNHEY, CDR2 SMNVEV (reference sequence). The V segment lost 4 bases and the J segment 9 bases; nucleotides outside the gene matches: 7. Sequencing was performed with immunoSEQ multiplex PCR; in TCRdb, only in-frame clones are kept and a portion is missing. The sample holds fewer than 50,000 clones, 85% seen once. Sequenced material: peripheral blood. The chain is built from TRBV27 and TRBJ2-2; 11 bases agree with TRBD2. The sequence came from a man aged 45-60 years with active COVID-19. The CDR3 DNA reads TGTGCCAGCAGTTCCCGACTAGCGGGGTCGCGGGAGCTGTTTTTT. Its translation is CASSSRLAGSRELFF.